This TCR beta chain was observed in a study of T cells in Graves' hyperthyroidism and ophthalmopathy. Whole-study results and caveats: In the analysis, a 13 V-J model separated ophthalmopathy from stable hyperthyroidism.

It was considered stable Graves' hyperthyroidism when ophthalmopathy did not progress within 18 months. There are 15 residues in the CDR3. The V gene's germline CDR1 is MDHEN and CDR2 SYDVKM. The ends lost 1 base at V and 0 bases at J; junction bases unmatched: 2. The investigators amplified TCR beta CDR3 regions from RNA transcripts. First-round RT-PCR with HTBI primers amplified the TCR CDR3 region. Each CDR3 protein is one row after TCRdb ran MiXCR on the multiplex PCR reads. Altogether 600,000 or so distinct CDR3 sequences are present, roughly 15% being singletons, with the ten largest covering 3.8%. This clonotype was seen at least ten times. As yet, its antigen is unknown.

The TCR was taken from a woman aged 30 to 39 with Graves' hyperthyroidism. Sequencing was performed on blood. The V and J genes are TRBV28 and TRBJ1-1; 7 positions match TRBD1. CDR3 loop: CASSLSGGVNTEAFF. Here the CDR3 DNA reads TGTGCCAGCAGTTTATCAGGGGGAGTGAACACTGAAGCTTTCTTT.